A single sample gave rise to the 27 T cell receptor beta chains below, sequenced in a study of blood T cell repertoires in COVID-19. Sequenced by immunoSEQ multiplex PCR; TCRdb stores in-frame clones only, minus some. The sample shows about 69,000 clones, 89% of them seen only once. The sample consisted of peripheral blood. The receptors shown here come from a woman aged 50 to 60 with active COVID-19.

The chain links TRBV11-1 to TRBJ2-5; tentatively, D is TRBD1 (6 bases). The CDR3 extends over 15 amino acids. Trimming took off 5 bases at V and 7 bases at J, with 20 bases between the two ends. Germline-derived CDR1 and CDR2 are SGHAT and FQDESV (reference sequence). The CDR3 loop is CASSPTGWGTGTQYF. The CDR3 nucleotides read TGTGCCAGCAGCCCCACAGGGTGGGGAACGGGGACCCAGTACTTC.

The chain has TRBV7-8 and TRBJ2-3, with D tentatively TRBD1 (6 bases). CDR3 size: 15 residues. The ends were cut back, 6 bases at V and 0 bases at J, with 13 bases in the middle. Germline CDR1 reads SGHVS; CDR2 reads FQNEAQ. As DNA, the CDR3 is TGTGCCAGCAGTTACAGGGATGCTAGCACAGATACGCAGTATTTT. It yields the protein CASSYRDASTDTQYF.

V gene TRBV6-5 combines with J gene TRBJ2-7; tentative D call: TRBD2 (6 bases). Germline V gene lookup returns CDR1 MNHEY and CDR2 SVGAGI. This CDR3 has 14 amino acids. V gave up 5 bases and J gave up 1 base, with 12 bases separating them. The CDR3 here is CASSTGTWSYEQYF. The CDR3, as DNA: TGTGCCAGCAGTACCGGGACTTGGTCCTACGAGCAGTACTTC.

The chain joins TRBV7-6 to TRBJ2-7; TRBD2 might be the D (6 bases). The CDR3 length is 16 residues. Germline CDR1 reads SGHVS; CDR2 reads FNYEAQ. Trimming took 4 bases from V and 0 from J, leaving 16 bases between them. The CDR3 is CASSSLGGRGSYEQYF. The CDR3 DNA reads TGTGCCAGCAGCTCCCTGGGGGGACGGGGCTCCTACGAGCAGTACTTC.

The V gene is TRBV19, the J gene TRBJ2-4; 8 bases align to TRBD2. With 4 bases clipped from V and 2 bases from J, the junction kept 1 base outside the gene matches. The germline CDR1 and CDR2 sequences are LNHDA and SQIVND (reference sequence). The CDR3 totals 14 residues. The CDR3 DNA sequence: TGTGCCAGTAGTAGCGGGAGGACCAAAAACATTCAGTACTTC. The encoded protein is CASSSGRTKNIQYF. The variable domain in full, with the rest retrieved from reference TRBV19 and TRBJ2-4, is DGGITQSPKYLFRKEGQNVTLSCEQNLNHDAMYWYRQDPGQGLRLIYYSQIVNDFQKGDIAEGYSVSREKKESFPLTVTSAQKNPTAFYLCASSSGRTKNIQYFGAGTRLSVL.

The CDR3 nucleotides are TGTGCCAGCGACAGGACAGACTATGGCTACACCTTC. It specifies CASDRTDYGYTF. The chain links TRBV6-5 to TRBJ1-2; D is perhaps TRBD1 (6 bases). This CDR3 has 12 amino acids. Germline V gives CDR1 MNHEY, CDR2 SVGAGI. V was clipped by 8 bases and J by 3 bases, with 10 bases between them.

The genes are TRBV19 and TRBJ2-7, with a weak D call TRBD1 (6 bases). The length of the CDR3 is 14 residues. Germline-derived CDR1 and CDR2 are LNHDA and SQIVND (reference sequence). Trimming left V 6 bases short and J 4 bases short, with 16 bases between. CDR3 in DNA: TGTGCCAGTAGCCCGACAGGACCTATGTACGAGCAGTACTTC. It encodes CASSPTGPMYEQYF.

The chain joins TRBV5-4 to TRBJ2-7; 13 bases are a match to TRBD2. The ends lost 4 bases at V and 6 bases at J; junction bases unmatched: 10. Looked up from germline, CDR1 is SGHNT and CDR2 is YYREEE (reference sequence). The CDR3 extends over 16 amino acids. The CDR3 loop reads CASSPRRTSGSPEQYF. As DNA, the CDR3 is TGTGCCAGCAGCCCAAGAAGGACTAGCGGGAGTCCCGAGCAGTACTTC.

The V gene is TRBV28, the J gene TRBJ1-2; D is ambiguous. Germline V gives CDR1 MDHEN, CDR2 SYDVKM. The CDR3 contains 13 residues. Trimming took 4 bases from V and 2 from J, leaving 8 bases between them. In DNA, the CDR3 is TGTGCCAGCAGTTCTAACAGCAACTATGGCTACACCTTC. This translates into CASSSNSNYGYTF.

The genes are TRBV6-4 and TRBJ2-3; D remains unclear. This CDR3 is built from 19 residues. Trimming removed 5 bases at V and 2 bases at J, with 26 bases between. In germline, CDR1 is MRHNA, CDR2 SNTAGT. DNA of the CDR3: TGTGCCAGCAGTTCCCGCGTGCCGGCGGTGCGGTATGCCACAGATACGCAGTATTTT. Its protein product is CASSSRVPAVRYATDTQYF.

V usage is TRBV5-8 and J usage is TRBJ1-1; D uncertain. The germline V and J ends were trimmed by 1 base and 2 bases, with 9 bases remaining between them. The length of the CDR3 is 14 residues. CDR1 is SGHTS, CDR2 YDEGEE, per germline. The CDR3 here is CASSLRRENTEAFF. Written as DNA, the CDR3 is TGTGCCAGCAGCTTGCGGAGAGAAAACACTGAAGCTTTCTTT. Using reference TRBV5-8 and TRBJ1-1 for the parts outside the CDR3, the full variable domain is EAGVTQSPTHLIKTRGQQATLRCSPISGHTSVYWYQQALGLGLQFLLWYDEGEERNRGNFPPRFSGRQFPNYSSELNVNALELEDSALYLCASSLRRENTEAFFGQGTRLTVV.

This chain links TRBV7-9 with TRBJ2-1, with 9 bases lining up with TRBD2. Per the germline V gene, CDR1 is SEHNR and CDR2 is FQNEAQ (reference sequence). The CDR3 is 16 amino acids. Trimming cost V 4 bases and J 0 bases; bases outside gene matches: 4. CDR3 bases: TGTGCCAGCAGCTCTCTTAGCGGGAGCTCCTACAATGAGCAGTTCTTC. Its translation: CASSSLSGSSYNEQFF.

This clone came up a few times. The V and J genes are TRBV29-1 and TRBJ1-1; D not certain. Germline CDR1 and CDR2: SQVTM and ANQGSEA. The CDR3 has 15 amino acids. Trimming took 3 bases from V and 0 from J, leaving 14 bases between them. The CDR3 region is CSVDKDGGMNTEAFF. CDR3 bases: TGCAGCGTTGATAAGGACGGAGGAATGAACACTGAAGCTTTCTTT.

The V call is TRBV11-3, the J call TRBJ2-3; D may be TRBD1 (6 bases). Trimming left V 4 bases short and J 4 bases short, with 9 bases between. The CDR3 is made up of 13 amino acids. CDR1 and CDR2 (germline): SGHNT, YENEEA. CDR3 amino acids: CASSSAGADTQYF. Here the CDR3 DNA reads TGTGCCAGCAGCTCCGCAGGGGCAGATACGCAGTATTTT.

The CDR3 bases are TGCGCCAGCAGCTTGGTACTAGCGGGAGGGCCGACAGATACGCAGTATTTT. Translated, it gives CASSLVLAGGPTDTQYF. This chain joins TRBV5-1 and TRBJ2-3; 13 bases align to TRBD2. The germline gives CDR1 SGHRS, CDR2 YFSETQ. The CDR3 sequence is 17 residues long. The V and J ends lost 0 bases and 3 bases, in that order; junction bases with no gene match: 4. Supplemented by reference TRBV5-1 and TRBJ2-3, the full variable domain reads KAGVTQTPRYLIKTRGQQVTLSCSPISGHRSVSWYQQTPGQGLQFLFEYFSETQRNKGNFPGRFSGRQFSNSRSEMNVSTLELGDSALYLCASSLVLAGGPTDTQYFGPGTRLTVL.

The gene calls are TRBV9 and TRBJ2-3, with 7 bases that match TRBD2. The length of the CDR3 is 13 residues. Germline V gives CDR1 SGDLS, CDR2 YYNGEE. The junction had 7 bases not matched to a gene; V was cut back by 7 bases and J by 5 bases. The CDR3 region has the DNA TGTGCCAGCGCGCGGGAGAAGGAAGATACGCAGTATTTT. The encoded protein is CASAREKEDTQYF.

The chain has TRBV7-2 and TRBJ2-1; 14 positions match TRBD2. V trimming: 5 bases; J trimming: 9 bases; junction bases outside the gene matches: 6. The CDR3 covers 15 residues. Germline V gene data show CDR1 as SGHTA and CDR2 as FQGNSA. DNA of the CDR3: TGTGCCAGCAGCCGGGGACTAGCGGGAGATGGTGAGCAGTTCTTC. Protein product: CASSRGLAGDGEQFF.

The V gene is TRBV3-1 (or the pseudogene TRBV3-2), the J gene TRBJ2-3; D possibly corresponds to TRBD1 (5 bases). The CDR3 contains 14 residues. The germline CDR1 and CDR2 sequences are LGHDT and YNNKEL (reference sequence). V shed 3 bases and J shed 3 bases, with 10 bases lying between them. The CDR3 nucleotides read TGTGCCAGCAGCCATTTACAGGTTACAGATACGCAGTATTTT. It translates to CASSHLQVTDTQYF.

The genes are TRBV6-1 and TRBJ1-5, with D hard to call. V was cut by 2 bases and J by 0 bases, with 5 bases left in between. CDR1 is MNHNS and CDR2 is SASEGT in the germline V gene. The CDR3 consists of 14 residues. Written as DNA, the CDR3 is TGTGCCAGCAGTGAAAGCCATAGCAATCAGCCCCAGCATTTT. It yields the protein CASSESHSNQPQHF.

This clone was observed a single time. This chain joins TRBV11-3 and TRBJ2-1; TRBD2 is a possible D gene (7 bases). The V gene's germline CDR1 is SGHNT and CDR2 YENEEA. Trimming removed 8 bases at V and 0 bases at J, with 14 bases between. The length of the CDR3 is 15 residues. The CDR3 sequence: CASSEGGTSYNEQFF. For the CDR3, the DNA is TGTGCCAGCTCGGAGGGGGGGACCTCCTACAATGAGCAGTTCTTC.

The chain employs TRBV9 and TRBJ2-1; 11 positions agree with TRBD2. The CDR3 consists of 17 residues. V dropped 4 bases and J dropped 9; count of bases not matched to a gene: 15. Per the germline V gene, CDR1 is SGDLS and CDR2 is YYNGEE. In DNA, the CDR3 is TGTGCCAGCAGCCCCACCCCGTGGCTAGCGGGAGGAAGTGAGCAGTTCTTC. Protein product: CASSPTPWLAGGSEQFF.

The chain links TRBV11-3 to TRBJ2-1; 8 bases are shared with TRBD2. CDR1 SGHNT and CDR2 YENEEA come from the germline V gene. CDR3 size: 16 residues. J was trimmed by 3 bases and V by 2 bases; bases with no gene match: 6. CDR3 in amino acids: CASSLRGGKGYNEQFF. The DNA of the CDR3 is TGTGCCAGCAGCTTACGGGGGGGGAAAGGCTACAATGAGCAGTTCTTC.

This chain links TRBV7-9 with TRBJ2-2; 14 nucleotides line up with TRBD2. The germline CDR1 and CDR2 sequences are SEHNR and FQNEAQ (reference sequence). The V and J ends lost 1 base and 0 bases, in that order; junction bases with no gene match: 4. The CDR3 contains 19 residues. CDR3 nucleotides: TGTGCCAGCAGCTTAGAGGGACTAGCGGGAGTAACGAACACCGGGGAGCTGTTTTTT. It is translated as CASSLEGLAGVTNTGELFF.

The rearrangement links TRBV6-5 to TRBJ1-6; D is perhaps TRBD1 (5 bases). This CDR3 region has 14 residues. Trimming left V 10 bases short and J 4 bases short, with 14 bases between. Per the germline V gene, CDR1 is MNHEY and CDR2 is SVGAGI. CDR3 nucleotide sequence: TGTGCCACCTTGGAAGGGGCTTATAATTCACCCCTCCACTTT. Translated, it gives CATLEGAYNSPLHF.

V and J are TRBV6-2 or TRBV6-3 and TRBJ2-3; the match to TRBD1 covers 9 bases. Germline V gives CDR1 MNHEY, CDR2 SVGEGT. There are 14 residues in the CDR3. Trimming cost V 5 bases and J 5 bases; bases outside gene matches: 5. The CDR3 loop reads CASSRDRALDTQYF. CDR3 in DNA: TGTGCCAGCAGTCGGGACAGGGCTTTAGATACGCAGTATTTT.

The V call is TRBV5-4, the J call TRBJ2-1, with a weak D call TRBD2 (5 bases). The V end was cut by 0 bases, the J end by 4 bases, with 5 bases between. The V gene's germline CDR1 is SGHNT and CDR2 YYREEE (reference sequence). The CDR3 length is 13 residues. CDR3 in DNA: TGTGCCAGCAGCTTGGGCGGGTACAATGAGCAGTTCTTC. It codes for CASSLGGYNEQFF.

V gene TRBV20-1 combines with J gene TRBJ2-4; D might be TRBD2 (5 bases). The CDR3 consists of 13 residues. Trimming cost V 3 bases and J 4 bases, with 10 bases left between them. Germline V gene sequence: CDR1 DFQATT, CDR2 SNEGSKA (reference sequence). The CDR3 spells CSASSQRKNIQYF. CDR3 DNA: TGCAGTGCTAGTAGTCAGCGGAAAAACATTCAGTACTTC.